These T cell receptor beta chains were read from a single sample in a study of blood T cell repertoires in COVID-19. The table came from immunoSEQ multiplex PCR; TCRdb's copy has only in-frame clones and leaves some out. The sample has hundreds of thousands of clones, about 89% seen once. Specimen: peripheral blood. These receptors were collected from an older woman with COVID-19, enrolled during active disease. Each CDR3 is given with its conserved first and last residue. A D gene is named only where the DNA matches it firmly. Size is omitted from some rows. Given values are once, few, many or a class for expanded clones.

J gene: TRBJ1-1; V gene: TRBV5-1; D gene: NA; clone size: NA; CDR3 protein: CASSEQGGMNTEAFF; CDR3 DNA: TGCGCCAGCAGCGAACAGGGAGGGATGAACACTGAAGCTTTCTTT
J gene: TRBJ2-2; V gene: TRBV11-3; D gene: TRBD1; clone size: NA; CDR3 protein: CASSFDRDTGELFF; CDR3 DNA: TGTGCCAGCAGCTTCGACAGGGACACCGGGGAGCTGTTTTTT
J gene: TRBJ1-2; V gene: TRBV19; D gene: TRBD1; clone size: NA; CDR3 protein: CASSPGTVFGYTF; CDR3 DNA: TGTGCCAGTAGTCCCGGGACAGTCTTCGGCTACACCTTC
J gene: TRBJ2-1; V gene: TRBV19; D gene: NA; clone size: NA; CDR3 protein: CASSMGAFYNEQFF; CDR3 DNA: TGTGCCAGTAGTATGGGGGCCTTCTACAATGAGCAGTTCTTC
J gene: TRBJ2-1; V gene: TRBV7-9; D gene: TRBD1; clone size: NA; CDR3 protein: CASSSPGQGVNEQFF; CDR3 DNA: TGTGCCAGCAGCTCTCCGGGACAGGGCGTGAATGAGCAGTTCTTC
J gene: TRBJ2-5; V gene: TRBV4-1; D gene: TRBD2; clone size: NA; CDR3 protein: CASSQDQRGGQETQYF; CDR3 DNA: TGCGCCAGCAGCCAAGATCAGCGGGGGGGTCAAGAGACCCAGTACTTC
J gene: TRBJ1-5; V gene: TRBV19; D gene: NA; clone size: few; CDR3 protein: CASRWTVETNQPQHF; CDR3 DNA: TGTGCCAGTAGATGGACAGTAGAAACCAATCAGCCCCAGCATTTT
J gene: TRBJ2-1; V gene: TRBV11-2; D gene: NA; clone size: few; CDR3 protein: CASSFALYNEQFF; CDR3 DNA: TGTGCCAGCAGCTTTGCACTTTACAATGAGCAGTTCTTC
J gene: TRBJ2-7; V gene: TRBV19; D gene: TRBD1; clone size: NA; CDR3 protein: CASSLGTGRAYEQYF; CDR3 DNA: TGTGCCAGTAGTCTCGGGACAGGGCGGGCCTACGAGCAGTACTTC
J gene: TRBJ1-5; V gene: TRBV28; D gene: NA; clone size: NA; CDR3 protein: CASSPYNQPQHF; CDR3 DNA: TGTGCCAGCAGTCCGTACAATCAGCCCCAGCATTTT
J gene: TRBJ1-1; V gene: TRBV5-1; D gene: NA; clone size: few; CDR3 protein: CASSFGDTTMNTEAFF; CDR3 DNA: TGCGCCAGCAGCTTTGGGGACACGACCATGAACACTGAAGCTTTCTTT
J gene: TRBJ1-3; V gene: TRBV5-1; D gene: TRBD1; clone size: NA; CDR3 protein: CASSRQGSGNTIYF; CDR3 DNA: TGCGCCAGCAGCCGACAGGGGTCAGGAAACACCATATATTTT
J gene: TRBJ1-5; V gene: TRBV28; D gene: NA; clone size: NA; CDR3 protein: CASSFLGTDQPQHF; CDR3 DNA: TGTGCCAGCAGTTTTCTGGGGACTGATCAGCCCCAGCATTTT
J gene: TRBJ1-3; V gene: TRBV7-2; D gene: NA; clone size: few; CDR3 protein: CAQSRGQGENTIYF; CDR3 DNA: TGTGCCCAGTCGAGGGGACAAGGTGAAAACACCATATATTTT
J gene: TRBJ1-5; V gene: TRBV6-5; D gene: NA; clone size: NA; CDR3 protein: CASSDSQGRNQPQHF; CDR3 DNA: TGTGCCAGCAGTGACTCGCAGGGCCGCAATCAGCCCCAGCATTTT
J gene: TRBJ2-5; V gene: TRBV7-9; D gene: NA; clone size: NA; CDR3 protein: CASGPQGETQYF; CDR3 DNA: TGTGCCAGCGGACCCCAGGGTGAGACCCAGTACTTC
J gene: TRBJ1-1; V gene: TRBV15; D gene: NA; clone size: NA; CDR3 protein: CATSRGVLLNTEAFF; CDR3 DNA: TGTGCCACCAGCAGAGGAGTTTTATTGAACACTGAAGCTTTCTTT
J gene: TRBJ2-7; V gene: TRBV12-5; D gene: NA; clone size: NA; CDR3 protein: CASGLDRAYEQYF; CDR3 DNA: TGTGCTAGTGGTTTGGACAGGGCTTATGAGCAGTACTTC
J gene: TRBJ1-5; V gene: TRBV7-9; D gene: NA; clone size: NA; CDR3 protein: CASGWGDGSNQPQHF; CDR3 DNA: TGTGCCAGCGGATGGGGGGACGGCAGCAATCAGCCCCAGCATTTT
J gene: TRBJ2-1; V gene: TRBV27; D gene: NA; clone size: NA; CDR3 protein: CASSSGRRDNEQFF; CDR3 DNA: TGTGCCAGCAGTTCGGGTCGAAGAGACAATGAGCAGTTCTTC